These 29 T cell receptor beta chains share one sample of origin, sequenced in a study of T cell clonality in common variable immunodeficiency. Using immunoSEQ multiplex PCR, the repertoire was profiled, and TCRdb retains in-frame clones only, with some absent. The record shows about 64,000 clones for this sample, with no singletons present. Input material: peripheral blood mononuclear cells. The source is a person aged 18 to 70 in good health.

The table lists this clone with many counts. The sequenced fragment ends 3 residues before the CDR3 boundary, so the rest is inferred from the germline J gene. The rearrangement joins TRBV11-2 to TRBJ2-7; 7 bases map to TRBD1. V lost 10 bases, J lost 4 bases, and 13 bases stayed unmatched. The CDR3 has 14 amino acids. Germline lookup yields CDR1 SGHAT and CDR2 FQNNGV. CDR3 loop: CATQMNRGRYEQYF. Partial CDR3 DNA: TGTGCCACCCAGATGAACAGGGGAAGATACGAG.

This clone was counted ten times or more. Read sequence stops 3 residues before the CDR3 end, and the germline J gene provides the missing end. The chain carries TRBV29-1 and TRBJ2-1; D is uncertain. Germline V CDR1 and CDR2: SQVTM, ANQGSEA. With 0 bases removed from V and 0 bases from J, the gap between germline ends came to 3 bases. The CDR3 is made up of 13 amino acids. The sequenced CDR3 bases are TGCAGCGTTGAAGACGGCTCCTACAATGAG. This translates into CSVEDGSYNE. The whole CDR3 region reads CSVEDGSYNEQFF.

This clone was found many times. CDR3 sequence reads: CASSLGLSDRAKTYEQYF. The covered CDR3 bases are TGTGCCAGCAGCTTAGGGTTAAGTGACAGGGCAAAAACCTACGAG. The rearrangement joins TRBV7-8 to TRBJ2-7; 7 nucleotides agree with TRBD1. The read is 3 residues too short to cover the CDR3 end, so that end is filled in from the germline J gene. The CDR3 is 18 amino acids. CDR1 SGHVS and CDR2 FQNEAQ come from the germline V gene. With 1 base clipped from V and 2 bases from J, the junction kept 14 bases outside the gene matches. The full variable domain, with the rest looked up from reference TRBV7-8 and TRBJ2-7, is GAGVSQSPRYKVAKRGQDVALRCDPISGHVSLFWYQQALGQGPEFLTYFQNEAQLDKSGLPSDRFFAERPEGSVSTLKIQRTQQEDSAVYLCASSLGLSDRAKTYEQYFGPGTRLTVT.

This clone was counted ten times or more. The read finishes 3 residues shy of the CDR3 end, and the germline J gene is used to complete it. V is TRBV4-1 and J is TRBJ2-3, with 10 bases matching TRBD2. Germline V lookup: CDR1 MGHRA, CDR2 YSYEKL. The CDR3 loop spans 15 amino acids. The trim removed 1 base at V and 8 bases at J, leaving 6 bases unmatched. CDR3 DNA, as far as it was read: TGCGCCAGCAGCCAAGTTCTGAGCGGGGGGGTTACG. Amino acid sequence: CASSQVLSGGVT. The complete CDR3 protein is CASSQVLSGGVTQYF.

To note about this clone: The read gets to within 3 residues of the CDR3 end, and the germline J gene fills in the rest. The chain employs TRBV29-1 and TRBJ2-3; 7 bases fit TRBD1. This CDR3 is built from 14 residues. The V gene's germline CDR1 is SQVTM and CDR2 ANQGSEA. The CDR3 loop reads CSVDLWDSQETQYF. The sequenced part of the CDR3 DNA is TGCAGCGTTGACCTCTGGGACAGCCAAGAGACG.

This clone was detected many times. Sequencing ends 3 residues short of the CDR3 end; the germline J gene provides the rest. The chain couples TRBV10-1 to TRBJ2-7; D unresolved. Germline assignment: CDR1 WNHNN and CDR2 SYGVQD (reference sequence). V lost 6 bases to trimming and J lost 2 bases, with 17 bases between them. The CDR3 runs 15 residues. The chain's CDR3 is CASSPGPTAAYEQYF. The part of the CDR3 DNA that was read is TGCGCCAGCAGCCCCGGCCCCACAGCCGCCTACGAG.

In this sample, this clone turned up many times. The read stops 3 residues short of the end of the CDR3; the missing end is completed from the germline J gene. The V call is TRBV5-1, the J call TRBJ2-1, with 11 bases lining up with TRBD2. The CDR3 consists of 18 residues. Trimming at V came to 1 base and at J to 7 bases, leaving 13 bases not matched to a gene. The germline gives CDR1 SGHRS, CDR2 YFSETQ. The covered CDR3 bases are TGCGCCAGCAGCTTGTGGGGGGTGGGACTAGCGGAGAGTAATGAG. This codes for CASSLWGVGLAESNE. The complete CDR3 reads CASSLWGVGLAESNEQFF.

This clone was recorded at least ten times. The sequence runs out 3 residues before the end of the CDR3; the remainder is reconstructed from the germline J gene. The gene calls are TRBV29-1 and TRBJ1-1; 7 bases are a match to TRBD1. Germline V gene data show CDR1 as SQVTM and CDR2 as ANQGSEA. CDR3 length equals 15 residues. After removal of 7 bases from V and 2 bases from J, the junction contained 13 bases not matched to a gene. The CDR3 here is CSAGAHTGVNTEAFF. CDR3 bases read: TGCAGCGCCGGGGCTCATACAGGGGTTAACACTGAA.

This clone was picked up many times. CDR3 sequence reads: CASSLGGRQDSPLHF. Incomplete CDR3 DNA: TGTGCCAGCAGCTTGGGGGGGCGTCAGGATTCACCC. This rearrangement joins TRBV5-4 to TRBJ1-6, with a tentative D call TRBD1 (6 bases). The read finishes 3 residues shy of the CDR3 end, and the germline J gene is used to complete it. V shed 0 bases and J shed 8 bases, with 12 bases lying between them. The V gene's germline CDR1 is SGHNT and CDR2 YYREEE (reference sequence). This CDR3 is 15 amino acids long.

This clone was seen ten or more times. The missing CDR3 end, 3 residues past where the read stops, is filled in from the germline J gene. V usage is TRBV5-1 and J usage is TRBJ2-1; TRBD1 agrees at 9 bases. The CDR3 length is 15 residues. V was pared by 0 bases and J by 9 bases, with 7 bases of the junction left unmatched. The germline V gene encodes CDR1 SGHRS and CDR2 YFSETQ. The part of the CDR3 DNA that was read is TGCGCCAGCAGCTTGGAAGTGGGACAGGGTCGTGAG. This translates into CASSLEVGQGRE. The complete CDR3 protein is CASSLEVGQGREQFF.

This clone was seen many times. The read terminates 3 residues before the CDR3 end, so the remaining end is supplied by the germline J gene. This chain connects TRBV6-1 to TRBJ1-5, with a weak D call TRBD1 (6 bases). The CDR3 spans 15 residues. V was cut by 2 bases and J by 3 bases, with 11 bases left in between. The germline gives CDR1 MNHNS, CDR2 SASEGT. The sequenced part of the CDR3 DNA is TGTGCCAGCAGTGAAATGTCAGGGGACAATCAGCCC. This codes for CASSEMSGDNQP. The whole CDR3 protein is CASSEMSGDNQPQHF.

This clone was counted ten times or more. The read ends 3 residues shy of where the CDR3 ends; the end is completed using the germline J gene. This chain links TRBV11-2 with TRBJ1-4, with D maybe TRBD1 (6 bases). The CDR3 has 13 residues. CDR1 is SGHAT and CDR2 is FQNNGV in the germline V gene. The CDR3 is CASSPSGHLKLFF. The CDR3 bases that were read are TGTGCCAGCAGCCCCTCGGGACACCTGAAA.

This clone was seen at least ten times. The CDR3 DNA, read in part, is TGTGCCTGGACCCGGGCGGGGGGCCGGGATGCG. Amino acid sequence: CAWTRAGGRDA. The whole CDR3 sequence reads CAWTRAGGRDAQYF. The V and J genes are TRBV30 and TRBJ2-3; 8 bases line up with TRBD2. The read gets to within 3 residues of the CDR3 end, and the germline J gene fills in the rest. CDR1 and CDR2 from the germline V gene are GTSNPN and SVGIG (reference sequence). This CDR3 contains 14 residues. The whole variable domain, remainder taken from reference TRBV30 and TRBJ2-3, is SQTIHQWPATLVQPVGSPLSLECTVEGTSNPNLYWYRQAAGRGLQLLFYSVGIGQISSEVPQNLSASRPQDRQFILSSKKLLLSDSGFYLCAWTRAGGRDAQYFGPGTRLTVL.

This clone was picked up many times. Read data end 3 residues before the CDR3 end; the end is taken from the germline J gene. This rearrangement joins TRBV11-2 to TRBJ1-1; D perhaps matches TRBD1 (5 bases). This CDR3 has 14 residues. Germline V gene data show CDR1 as SGHAT and CDR2 as FQNNGV. The CDR3 is CASSPVGVTGGAFF. The CDR3 bases that were read are TGTGCCAGCAGCCCCGTGGGGGTGACCGGGGGA.

The sample holds a few counts of this clone. CDR3 DNA (partial): TGTGCCAGCACTAGAGCGGGGGTCGGAGATACG. Translated, it gives CASTRAGVGDT. The entire CDR3 reads CASTRAGVGDTQYF. This chain joins TRBV2 and TRBJ2-3; TRBD2 aligns across 8 bases. From the germline J gene comes the end of the CDR3, since the read stops 3 residues before it. The CDR3 sequence is 14 residues long. With 7 bases clipped from V and 5 bases from J, the junction kept 8 bases outside the gene matches. The germline V gene encodes CDR1 SNHLY and CDR2 FYNNEI.

In this sample, this clone turned up many times. The read is 3 residues too short to cover the CDR3 end, so that end is filled in from the germline J gene. V gene TRBV5-1 combines with J gene TRBJ2-7, with D perhaps matching TRBD1 (5 bases). The CDR3 covers 16 residues. Germline values: CDR1 SGHRS, CDR2 YFSETQ. Trimming took off 3 bases at V and 2 bases at J, with 18 bases between the two ends. This chain's CDR3 is CASSSRPGAVTYEQYF. CDR3 DNA, as far as it was read: TGCGCCAGCAGCTCCCGACCTGGGGCCGTCACCTACGAG.

There are many counts of this clone. The read ends 3 residues before the CDR3 terminus; that terminus is restored from the germline J gene. The rearrangement uses TRBV7-6 and TRBJ2-7; 7 nucleotides match TRBD1. This CDR3 is built from 14 residues. V was clipped by 6 bases and J by 0 bases; unmatched bases: 5. Germline loops: CDR1 SGHVS, CDR2 FNYEAQ. The CDR3 here is CASSDGTASYEQYF. The sequenced part of the CDR3 DNA is TGTGCCAGCAGTGATGGGACAGCCTCCTACGAG.

In its sample, this clone was seen many times. The CDR3 end falls 3 residues outside the read, so it is completed with the germline J gene. The rearrangement links TRBV13 to TRBJ2-1; 9 nucleotides line up with TRBD1. Trimming took 5 bases from V and 1 from J; bases not matched to a gene: 6. This CDR3 has 16 amino acids. Germline V gives CDR1 PRHDT, CDR2 FYEKMQ (reference sequence). The chain's CDR3 is CASSRDRVLSYNEQFF. Incomplete CDR3 DNA: TGTGCCAGCAGCAGGGACAGGGTATTGTCCTACAATGAG.

This clone was seen many times. Read coverage stops 3 residues before the CDR3 terminus; the germline J gene supplies the remainder. V gene TRBV15 combines with J gene TRBJ1-5, with 7 positions matching TRBD1. Germline trimming cut 3 bases from V and 7 bases from J; bases unmatched to any gene: 9. The CDR3 has 15 amino acids. CDR1 and CDR2 from the germline V gene are LNHNV and YYDKDF (reference sequence). The CDR3 bases that were read are TGTGCCACCAGCAGGACCGGGACAGATGGACAGCCC. Its protein is CATSRTGTDGQP. The full CDR3 protein is CATSRTGTDGQPQHF.

Many counts were recorded for this clone. Read coverage stops 3 residues before the CDR3 terminus; the germline J gene supplies the remainder. The J gene is TRBJ2-2, the V gene TRBV2; D not resolved. The CDR3 loop spans 13 amino acids. From germline, CDR1 is SNHLY and CDR2 FYNNEI. Trimming removed 4 bases from V and 5 bases from J, with 8 bases in between. CDR3 residues: CASSVSLTGELFF. CDR3 DNA (partial): TGTGCCAGCAGTGTAAGCCTTACCGGGGAG.

There are many counts of this clone. The CDR3 end lies 3 residues beyond the end of the read and is filled in from the germline J gene. J is TRBJ1-6 and V is TRBV5-1; unclear D gene. Germline V gene data show CDR1 as SGHRS and CDR2 as YFSETQ. Trimming took 1 base from V and 7 from J, leaving 12 bases between them. This CDR3 is built from 15 residues. Partial CDR3 DNA: TGCGCCAGCAGCTTGCGGCCACAGATAAATTCACCC. Translating gives CASSLRPQINSP. The full CDR3 is CASSLRPQINSPLHF.

This clone has ten or more counts. The CDR3 end is not reached by the read, which stops 3 residues before it; the germline J gene fills it in. The chain joins TRBV7-9 to TRBJ1-6; D remains ambiguous. This CDR3 spans 15 amino acids. The V gene lost 1 base and the J gene lost 2 bases, with 6 bases spanning the gap. Germline V gene sequence: CDR1 SEHNR, CDR2 FQNEAQ (reference sequence). CDR3 amino acids: CASSLDSPYNSPLHF. The CDR3 bases that were read are TGTGCCAGCAGCTTAGACAGCCCCTATAATTCACCC.

Details on this clone: The read ends 3 residues early relative to the CDR3; the germline J gene fills the gap. The chain employs TRBV2 and TRBJ2-1, with 11 bases aligning to TRBD2. The V gene end was trimmed by 0 bases and the J gene end by 4 bases; junction bases not matched to a gene: 8. CDR1 SNHLY and CDR2 FYNNEI come from the germline V gene. The CDR3 consists of 18 residues. The CDR3 sequence: CASSEALRASGGYNEQFF. The sequenced CDR3 bases are TGTGCCAGCAGTGAAGCGCTTCGGGCTAGCGGGGGGTACAATGAG.

This clone was detected ten times or more. The DNA ends 3 residues before the CDR3 does, and the rest of the CDR3 is filled in from the germline J gene. The V call is TRBV20-1, the J call TRBJ1-1; no reliable D call. Germline loops: CDR1 DFQATT, CDR2 SNEGSKA (reference sequence). This CDR3 has 12 amino acids. V gave up 5 bases and J gave up 1 base, with 8 bases separating them. This CDR3 is CSAARTNTEAFF. The sequenced part of the CDR3 DNA is TGCAGTGCTGCCAGAACGAACACTGAA.

Only a few counts were recorded for this clone. The read falls 3 residues short of the CDR3 end, and the missing part is taken from the germline J gene. V is TRBV7-2 and J is TRBJ2-7, with TRBD1 as a possible D gene (6 bases). Deletions cut 3 bases from V and 5 bases from J, with 14 bases between. The CDR3 runs 14 residues. Per germline, CDR1 SGHTA and CDR2 FQGNSA. The sequenced part of the CDR3 DNA is TGTGCCAGCAGCTTGGTCACAGGGCCCCACGAG. This codes for CASSLVTGPHE. The complete CDR3 reads CASSLVTGPHEQYF.

This clone was seen a few times. The chain's CDR3 is CASSDGDKPYEQYF. The DNA read from the CDR3 is TGCGCCAGCAGCGACGGCGACAAGCCCTACGAG. V is TRBV10-1 and J is TRBJ2-7; no clear D. The read gets to within 3 residues of the CDR3 end, and the germline J gene fills in the rest. CDR3 length equals 14 residues. Germline loops: CDR1 WNHNN, CDR2 SYGVQD (reference sequence). Trimming removed 6 bases at V and 2 bases at J, with 14 bases between.

This clone has at least ten counts. The DNA ends 3 residues before the CDR3 does, and the rest of the CDR3 is filled in from the germline J gene. The chain is built from TRBV2 and TRBJ2-7; 8 positions agree with TRBD2. The germline CDR1 and CDR2 sequences are SNHLY and FYNNEI. The CDR3 totals 14 residues. V shed 10 bases and J 0 bases; nucleotides not matched to a gene: 8. The CDR3 bases that were read are TGTGCCACCGCCGGGGGGGGCAGCTCCTACGAG. Its protein is CATAGGGSSYE. The full CDR3 protein reads CATAGGGSSYEQYF.

This clone was detected many times. The read gets to within 3 residues of the CDR3 end, and the germline J gene fills in the rest. The chain has TRBV18 and TRBJ2-7; D is possibly TRBD1 (5 bases). The V end was cut by 2 bases, the J end by 3 bases, with 5 bases between. CDR1 is KGHSH and CDR2 is LQKENI in the germline V gene. The CDR3 covers 12 residues. The CDR3 sequence is CASSPDSYEQYF. The part of the CDR3 DNA that was read is TGTGCCAGCTCACCAGACAGCTACGAG.

This clone appeared many times. The CDR3 end lies 3 residues beyond the end of the read and is filled in from the germline J gene. This sequence joins TRBV9 and TRBJ2-3; D gene unclear. CDR1 SGDLS and CDR2 YYNGEE come from the germline V gene. This CDR3 has 14 residues. V lost 2 bases and J lost 1, with 8 bases in between. CDR3 bases read: TGTGCCAGCAGCGTCCTCTCAGGCACAGATACG. Protein sequence: CASSVLSGTDT. The entire CDR3 sequence reads CASSVLSGTDTQYF.